This TCR beta chain comes out of a study of shared clonotypes between healthy human individuals. The assay was immunoSEQ multiplex PCR, and TCRdb's table has in-frame clones only and misses some. Seen here are nearly 1,000,000 clones, around 80% observed once, and the top ten hold around 1.5%. As regards this clone: The antigen is undetermined.

Whole-study results and caveats: The study generally estimated greater richness for naive than memory subsets.

CDR1 is SGHKS and CDR2 is YYEKEE in the germline V gene (reference sequence). Trimming cost V 0 bases and J 5 bases; bases outside gene matches: 9. The CDR3 has 17 residues. Sequences were obtained from memory CD4+ T cells sorted from blood. Regarding subset: CD45RA-negative fraction. This sequence was found in a man between 18 and 35 years old in good health. The chain recombines TRBV5-5 with TRBJ2-2; 8 bases match TRBD1. The CDR3 loop is CASSLAWTGLGTGELFF. CDR3 DNA sequence: TGTGCCAGCAGCTTGGCATGGACAGGGTTGGGGACCGGGGAGCTGTTTTTT.